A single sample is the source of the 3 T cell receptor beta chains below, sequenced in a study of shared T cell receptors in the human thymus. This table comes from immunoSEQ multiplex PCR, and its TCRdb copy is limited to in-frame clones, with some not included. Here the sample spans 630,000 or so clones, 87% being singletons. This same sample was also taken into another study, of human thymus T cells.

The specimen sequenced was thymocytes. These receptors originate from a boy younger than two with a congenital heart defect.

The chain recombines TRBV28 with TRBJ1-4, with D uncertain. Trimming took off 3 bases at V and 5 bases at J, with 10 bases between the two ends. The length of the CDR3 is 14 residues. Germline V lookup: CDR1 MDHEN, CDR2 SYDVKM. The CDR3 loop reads CASSFAGNNEKLFF. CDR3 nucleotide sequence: TGTGCCAGCAGTTTCGCGGGTAACAATGAAAAACTGTTTTTT. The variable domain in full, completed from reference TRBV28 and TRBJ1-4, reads DVKVTQSSRYLVKRTGEKVFLECVQDMDHENMFWYRQDPGLGLRLIYFSYDVKMKEKGDIPEGYSVSREKKERFSLILESASTNQTSMYLCASSFAGNNEKLFFGSGTQLSVL.

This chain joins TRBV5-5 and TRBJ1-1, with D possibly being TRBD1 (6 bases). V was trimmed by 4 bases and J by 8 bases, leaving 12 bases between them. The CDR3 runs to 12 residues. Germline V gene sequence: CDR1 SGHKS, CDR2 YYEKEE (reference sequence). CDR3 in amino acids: CASSTRTAEAFF. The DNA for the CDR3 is TGTGCCAGCAGCACTAGGACAGCAGAAGCTTTCTTT.

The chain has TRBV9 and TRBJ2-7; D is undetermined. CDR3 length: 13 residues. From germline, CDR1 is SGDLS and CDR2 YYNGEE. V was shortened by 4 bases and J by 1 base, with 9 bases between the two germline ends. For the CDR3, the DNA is TGTGCCAGCAGCCCCGACATTTCCTACGAGCAGTACTTC. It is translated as CASSPDISYEQYF.